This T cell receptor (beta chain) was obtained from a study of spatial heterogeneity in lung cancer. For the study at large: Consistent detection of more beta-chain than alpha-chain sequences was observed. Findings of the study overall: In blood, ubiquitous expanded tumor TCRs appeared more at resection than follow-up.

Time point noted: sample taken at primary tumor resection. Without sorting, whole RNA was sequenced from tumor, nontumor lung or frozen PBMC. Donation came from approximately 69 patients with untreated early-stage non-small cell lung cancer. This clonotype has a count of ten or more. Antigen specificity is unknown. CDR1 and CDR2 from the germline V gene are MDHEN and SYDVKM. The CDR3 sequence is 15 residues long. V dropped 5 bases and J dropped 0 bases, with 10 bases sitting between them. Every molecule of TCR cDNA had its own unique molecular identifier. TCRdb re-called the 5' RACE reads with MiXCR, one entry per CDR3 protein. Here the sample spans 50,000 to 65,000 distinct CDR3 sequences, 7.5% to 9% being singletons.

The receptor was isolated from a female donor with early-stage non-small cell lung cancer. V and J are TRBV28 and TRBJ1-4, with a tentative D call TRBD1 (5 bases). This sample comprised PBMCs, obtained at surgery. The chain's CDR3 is CASSGVGATNEKLFF. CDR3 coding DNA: TGTGCCAGCAGTGGGGTAGGGGCAACTAATGAAAAACTGTTTTTT.